This T cell receptor (beta chain) was recorded in a study of blood T cell repertoires in COVID-19. Libraries were prepared by immunoSEQ multiplex PCR; TCRdb keeps only in-frame clonotypes and omits some of them. Counted here are some 340,000 clones, roughly four fifths occurring once; the ten biggest clones make up over 4.5%. Material for sequencing was PBMCs or T cells enriched from blood (not recorded which). The receptor was derived from a woman aged 45-65 years who had recovered from COVID-19.

CDR3 in DNA: TGTGCCAGCAGCTTCACGGAGAACGCGAACACCGGGGAGCTGTTTTTT. Protein product: CASSFTENANTGELFF. The chain carries TRBV13 and TRBJ2-2; no clear D gene. The germline CDR1 and CDR2 sequences are PRHDT and FYEKMQ (reference sequence). The CDR3 contains 16 residues. Trimming stripped 3 bases from V and 0 bases from J, with 11 bases between. Full variable domain (rest looked up from reference TRBV13 and TRBJ2-2): AAGVIQSPRHLIKEKRETATLKCYPIPRHDTVYWYQQGPGQDPQFLISFYEKMQSDKGSIPDRFSAQQFSDYHSELNMSSLELGDSALYFCASSFTENANTGELFFGEGSRLTVL.